The 5 T cell receptor beta chains below come from one sample, sequenced in a study of OX40 agonist ivuxolimab in advanced cancers. Data came from immunoSEQ multiplex PCR; TCRdb stores just in-frame clones and leaves some out. The table lists over 30,000 clones, 82% of them singletons. Sequencing was performed on CD4+ or CD8+ T cells sorted from blood, taken in a trial of the OX40 agonist ivuxolimab. These receptors came from an adult with an advanced solid tumor such as melanoma, head and neck, liver or kidney cancer.

V gene TRBV18 combines with J gene TRBJ2-1; D is perhaps TRBD1 or TRBD2 (6 bases each). CDR1 is KGHSH, CDR2 LQKENI, per germline. This CDR3 has 17 amino acids. Trimming shortened V by 7 bases and J by 0 bases, and 19 bases separated the two germline ends. Here the CDR3 reads CASYPLGAGSSYNEQFF. Written as DNA, the CDR3 is TGTGCCAGCTACCCGCTGGGGGCCGGGAGCTCCTACAATGAGCAGTTCTTC.

The rearrangement joins TRBV6-6 to TRBJ1-1; D call uncertain. CDR1 is MNHNY and CDR2 is SVGAGI in the germline V gene (reference sequence). The CDR3 has 14 residues. V was pared by 4 bases and J by 1 base, with 10 bases between. The CDR3 is CASSSRGGNTEAFF. The DNA for the CDR3 is TGTGCCAGCAGTTCCCGGGGAGGGAACACTGAAGCTTTCTTT.

The V gene is TRBV9, the J gene TRBJ1-1; a possible D gene is TRBD1 (5 bases). V gave up 2 bases and J gave up 5 bases, with 13 bases separating them. The CDR3 is 14 residues long. Germline V lookup: CDR1 SGDLS, CDR2 YYNGEE. The CDR3 region has the DNA TGTGCCAGCAGCGTCGGGGGAAGTGAGACTGAAGCTTTCTTT. It translates to CASSVGGSETEAFF.

As concerns this clone: The sample carries other DNA sequences with the same CDR3. This sequence joins TRBV30 and TRBJ2-7; the D gene is possibly TRBD2 (6 bases). CDR3 length equals 11 residues. V lost 1 base and J lost 6, with 7 bases in between. In germline, CDR1 is GTSNPN, CDR2 SVGIG (reference sequence). The CDR3 region has the DNA TGTGCCTGGAGTGGGGGAGGCGAGCAGTACTTC. As protein: CAWSGGGEQYF. Full variable domain (rest looked up from reference TRBV30 and TRBJ2-7): SQTIHQWPATLVQPVGSPLSLECTVEGTSNPNLYWYRQAAGRGLQLLFYSVGIGQISSEVPQNLSASRPQDRQFILSSKKLLLSDSGFYLCAWSGGGEQYFGPGTRLTVT.

The CDR3 DNA is TGCGCCAGCCTGGAGGACCCGTTAGCCAAAAACATTCAGTACTTC. Encoded protein: CASLEDPLAKNIQYF. V is TRBV5-1 and J is TRBJ2-4; a possible D gene is TRBD2 (5 bases). Germline lookup yields CDR1 SGHRS and CDR2 YFSETQ. V gave up 7 bases and J gave up 0 bases, with 14 bases separating them. This CDR3 comprises 15 residues.